This T cell receptor (beta chain) came from a study of Ad26.COV2.S vaccination and SARS-CoV-2 variants. This clone was seen once. Its antigen is still unknown. Trimming took 2 bases from V and 0 from J, leaving 11 bases between them. The length of the CDR3 is 15 residues. Germline V gene lookup returns CDR1 MGHRA and CDR2 YSYEKL. The protocol was immunoSEQ multiplex PCR, while the TCRdb copy is restricted to in-frame clones and leaves out a portion. The sample comprises almost 400,000 clones, about 89% of which are singletons, and about 2% rests with the top ten. Treatment denoted: some 20 received Ad26.COV2.S at low or high dose, single or two shots; 5 received placebo; per-sample allocation not given. Sampling occurred on day 63 after the first vaccine or placebo injection. The donor's status was that of an adult aged 18-55 years in Boston. SARS-CoV-2 spike from the Wuhan strain was encoded by the vaccine, an Ad26 vector.

Findings of the study overall: Vaccine and placebo recipients had similar non-spike TCR breadth. Spike-specific CD8+ and CD4+ T cell responses reportedly showed substantial breadth after vaccination.

V is TRBV4-1 and J is TRBJ2-7, with D possibly being TRBD2 (5 bases). The starting material was peripheral blood, obtained in a trial of Ad26.COV2.S vaccine versus placebo. This clonotype was sampled from a person aged 18-60 years who received the Ad26.COV2.S COVID-19 vaccine or a placebo. The CDR3 region has the DNA TGCGCCAGCAGCCAACTGGAGCGGACCTCCTACGAGCAGTACTTC. Translating it yields CASSQLERTSYEQYF.